This TCR beta chain was sequenced for a study of regulatory T cells in long-lasting Graves disease. Germline lookup yields CDR1 MDHEN and CDR2 SYDVKM. This CDR3 contains 11 residues. The V end lost 8 bases, the J end lost 7 bases, and 11 bases lay between the germline ends. This clonotype appeared many times. What it binds is not known. Investigators prepared the TCR beta libraries by applying iRepertoire HTBI primers and Arm-PCR of CDR3 regions. TCRdb independently ran MiXCR on the multiplex PCR reads; one entry per CDR3 protein. The data show 600,000 to 650,000 distinct CDR3 sequences, 16% seen once. Sample time point: newly diagnosed GD, antithyroid drugs for less than 3 months. RNA from PBMCs was the source of the TCR library. Study-level points and caveats: No thyroid tissue was studied; the work used peripheral blood only.

The data were also submitted as part of a second study, on T cells in Graves' hyperthyroidism and ophthalmopathy. That source reports: Exclusion of patients followed from uncontrolled infection, other autoimmune disease, pregnancy or lactation.

The sequence was collected from a young woman with Graves disease. The chain links TRBV28 to TRBJ1-1, with D tentatively TRBD1 (6 bases). Specimen: peripheral blood mononuclear cells (PBMCs), collected at new diagnosis, from a patient treated with antithyroid drugs. The CDR3 sequence: CASFGQLEAFF. The CDR3 DNA follows: TGTGCCAGCTTTGGACAGCTTGAAGCTTTCTTT.